Detailed here is one T cell receptor beta chain. This record comes from a study of T cells expressing NK-cell markers. Looking at the study overall: Sorted CD3+CD56+NKG2C+, CD3+CD56+NKG2C- and CD3+CD56-NKG2C+ T cells supplied TCR beta repertoires.

TCRdb reanalyzed the 5' RACE reads and collapses them to one entry per CDR3 protein, without DNA. The specimen's table records about 190,000 distinct CDR3 sequences. Germline V gene lookup returns CDR1 SGHKS and CDR2 YYEKEE (reference sequence). This CDR3 contains 15 residues. The gene calls are TRBV5-5 and TRBJ2-1; TCRdb's assignment of TRBD1 cannot be checked, as there is no DNA. The receptor was derived from a man aged 18 to 69 in good health. Sequenced sample: blood T cells: a sorted CD56 or NKG2C T cell subset, CD4+ or CD8+ T cells, or bulk PBMC T cells (not recorded which). This CDR3 is CASSLRDRELSEQFF.